Listed below are T cell receptor beta chains from one sample, sequenced in a study of blood T cell repertoires in acute mononucleosis. Generated by immunoSEQ multiplex PCR, the TCRdb table keeps only in-frame clones and is missing some. The sample includes around 2,000 clones, roughly 27% of them seen just once. The sample was EBV YVL epitope tetramer+ CD8+ T cells sorted from PBMCs, taken during acute infectious mononucleosis. The origin of the receptors is a man aged 18 to 30 with infectious mononucleosis caused by EBV. The CDR3 runs from the conserved cysteine through the conserved F or W. Each record gives: J gene, D gene, V gene, clone size, CDR3 protein, CDR3 DNA. The D gene is left open where the match is weak. Expanded clones are given a class, and other clones once, few, many or no size at all.

TRBJ2-3 | NA | TRBV6-5 | few | CASCGLLGSASTQYF | TGTGCCAGCTGTGGCCTACTTGGGTCAGCGTCGACGCAGTATTTT
TRBJ2-1 | NA | TRBV28 | NA | CASSFYSSEQFF | TGTGCCAGCAGTTTTTATTCGAGTGAGCAGTTCTTC
TRBJ1-5 | NA | TRBV10-3 | many | CASRALSGGGQPQHF | TGTGCCAGCAGAGCCCTGTCGGGGGGCGGCCAGCCCCAGCATTTT
TRBJ2-5 | NA | TRBV28 | NA | CASSLTLEISHYF | TGTGCCAGCAGTTTGACTCTGGAGATCTCCCACTACTTC
TRBJ2-1 | NA | TRBV6-1 | NA | CASSLFSNEQFF | TGTGCCAGCAGTTTATTCAGCAATGAGCAGTTCTTC
TRBJ2-1 | TRBD2 | TRBV27 | few | CASSPLAALNYNEQFF | TGTGCCAGCAGTCCCCTAGCGGCCCTGAACTACAATGAGCAGTTCTTC
TRBJ2-3 | NA | TRBV6-5 | NA | CAISALLGSASTQYF | TGTGCCATCAGTGCCCTACTTGGGTCAGCTTCGACGCAGTATTTT
TRBJ2-3 | TRBD2 | TRBV6-5 | many | CASRSLAGNADTQYF | TGTGCCAGCAGATCTCTAGCGGGAAACGCAGATACGCAGTATTTT
TRBJ2-1 | TRBD2 | TRBV14 | few | CASSHSTSGSAYNEQFF | TGTGCCAGCAGCCACAGTACTAGCGGGAGCGCCTACAATGAGCAGTTCTTC
TRBJ2-7 | NA | TRBV6-1 | NA | CAIRAGDTSYEQYF | TGTGCCATCAGGGCCGGGGACACCTCCTACGAGCAGTACTTC
TRBJ2-1 | TRBD2 | TRBV2 | NA | CASSDVGTSRFF | TGTGCCAGCAGTGACGTCGGGACTAGTAGGTTCTTC
TRBJ2-2 | NA | TRBV13 | NA | CASNKRPGSCFF | NA
TRBJ2-2 | NA | TRBV7-3 | medium-sized | CASRQTSGELFF | TGTGCCAGCAGACAAACGTCCGGGGAGCTGTTTTTT
TRBJ2-1 | NA | TRBV19 | few | CASSDFRQVDNEQFF | TGTGCCAGCAGTGATTTCCGACAGGTGGACAATGAGCAGTTCTTC
TRBJ2-7 | NA | TRBV7-3 | few | CASSSTGKLPYEQYF | TGTGCCAGCAGTTCGACAGGCAAATTACCCTACGAGCAGTACTTC
TRBJ1-1 | TRBD1 | TRBV6-5 | NA | CASRPTTGGGTEAFF | TGTGCCAGCAGGCCAACCACAGGGGGGGGCACTGAAGCTTTCTTT
TRBJ2-3 | NA | TRBV19 | NA | CASSPAPTDTQYF | TGTGCCAGCAGTCCCGCTCCCACAGATACGCAGTATTTT
TRBJ2-3 | NA | TRBV7-3 | NA | CASSPTLGGDTQYF | TGTGCCAGCAGCCCCACGCTAGGCGGCGATACGCAGTATTTT
TRBJ2-6 | TRBD1 | TRBV6-9 | NA | CASSWTGGSSSGANVLTF | TGTGCCAGCAGTTGGACAGGGGGCTCCTCCTCTGGGGCCAACGTCCTGACTTTC
TRBJ2-1 | NA | TRBV18 | NA | CASSLMGREQFF | TGTGCCAGCAGCCTCATGGGCAGAGAGCAGTTCTTC
TRBJ2-3 | NA | TRBV5-5 | many | CASSPTLGGADTQYF | TGTGCCAGCAGCCCCACGCTAGGCGGCGCAGATACGCAGTATTTT
TRBJ2-3 | TRBD2 | TRBV27 | NA | CAAGTSVTDTQYF | TGTGCCGCCGGGACTAGCGTCACAGATACGCAGTATTTT
TRBJ2-5 | NA | TRBV5-6 | NA | CASSQLSGRETQYF | TGTGCCAGCAGCCAATTATCGGGGAGAGAGACCCAGTACTTC
TRBJ2-1 | NA | TRBV7-3 | NA | CASSDFRQVDNEQFF | TGTGCCAGCAGTGATTTCCGACAGGTGGACAATGAGCAGTTCTTC
TRBJ2-1 | NA | TRBV29-1 | few | CCISGVSSYEQFF | TGCTGCATAAGTGGGGTGAGTTCCTACGAGCAGTTCTTC
TRBJ2-1 | NA | TRBV28 | many | CASSLYSSEFF | TGTGCCAGCAGTTTATATTCCAGTGAGTTCTTC
TRBJ2-1 | NA | TRBV28 | many | CASSPNTMSSYNEQFF | TGTGCCAGCAGCCCGAATACGATGAGCTCCTACAATGAGCAGTTCTTC
TRBJ1-4 | NA | TRBV28 | many | CASNLQGLFF | TGTGCCAGTAACCTACAGGGACTGTTTTTT
TRBJ2-1 | NA | TRBV30 | few | CACSAADSSYNEQFF | TGTGCCTGCAGTGCTGCGGACAGCTCCTACAATGAGCAGTTCTTC
TRBJ1-4 | NA | TRBV28 | NA | CASSQLQGLFF | TGTGCCAGCAGTCAACTACAGGGACTGTTTTTT
TRBJ2-1 | NA | TRBV5-6 | few | CASSDFRQVDNEQFF | TGTGCCAGCAGTGATTTCCGACAGGTGGACAATGAGCAGTTCTTC
TRBJ2-3 | NA | TRBV19 | few | CASSLDLGQGTDTQYF | TGTGCCAGCAGCTTGGACCTGGGGCAGGGCACAGATACGCAGTATTTT